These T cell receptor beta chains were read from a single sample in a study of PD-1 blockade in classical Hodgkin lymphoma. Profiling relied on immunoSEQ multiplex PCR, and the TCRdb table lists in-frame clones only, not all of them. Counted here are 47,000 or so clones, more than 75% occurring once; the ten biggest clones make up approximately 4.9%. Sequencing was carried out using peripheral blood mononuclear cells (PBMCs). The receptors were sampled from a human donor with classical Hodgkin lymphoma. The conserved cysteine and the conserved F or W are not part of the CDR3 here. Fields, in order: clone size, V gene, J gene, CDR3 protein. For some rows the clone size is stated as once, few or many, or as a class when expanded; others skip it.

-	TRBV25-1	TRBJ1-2	ASSEGPYQGYT
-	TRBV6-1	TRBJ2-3	ASRGLAGGPDTQY
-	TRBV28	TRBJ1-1	ASLTTGGPNTEAF
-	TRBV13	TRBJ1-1	ASSLASGTEAF
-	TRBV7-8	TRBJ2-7	ASSLALPGGEQY
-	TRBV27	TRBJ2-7	ASSLDWTVYEQY
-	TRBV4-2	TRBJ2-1	ASSQDNSMATGLYNEQF
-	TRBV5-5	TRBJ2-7	ASSLSQGAVEQY
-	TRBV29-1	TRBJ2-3	SVDTDTQY
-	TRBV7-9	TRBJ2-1	ASSLVALAAGNEQF
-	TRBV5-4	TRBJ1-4	ASSLQGSSNEKLF
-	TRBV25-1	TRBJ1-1	ASSFGDTEAF
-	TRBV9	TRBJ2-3	ASSPRDYSTDTQY
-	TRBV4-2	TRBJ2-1	ASSLEEVYNEQF
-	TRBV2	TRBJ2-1	ASSPDYYEQF
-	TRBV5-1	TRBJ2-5	ASSLNSREETQY
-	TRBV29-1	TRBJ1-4	SVGGGLSILNEKLF
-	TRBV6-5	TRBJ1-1	ASGETGLNTEAF
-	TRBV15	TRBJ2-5	ATSREFSGTETQY
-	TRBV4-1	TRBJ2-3	ASSTPGAIAASTDTQY
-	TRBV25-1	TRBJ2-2	ASGDSLNTGELF
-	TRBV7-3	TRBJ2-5	ASSLGLAAKETQY
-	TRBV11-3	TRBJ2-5	ASSSDGETQY
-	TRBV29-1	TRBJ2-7	SGLAGGSHEQY
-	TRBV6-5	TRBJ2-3	ATRHRPGTDTQY
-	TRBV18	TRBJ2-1	ASSPPAGDSSYNEQF
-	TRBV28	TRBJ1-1	ASRASLGENTEAF
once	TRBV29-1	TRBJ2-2	SVGGGELF
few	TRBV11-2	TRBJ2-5	ASGIQETQY
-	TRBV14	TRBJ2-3	ASSQDVVVTQY
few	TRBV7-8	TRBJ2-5	ASSLAGTGAGETQY
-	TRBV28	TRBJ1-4	ASKGGVLSTNEKLF
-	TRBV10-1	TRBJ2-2	ASSESSGSGELF
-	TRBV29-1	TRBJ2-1	SVEEQENNEQF
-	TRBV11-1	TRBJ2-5	ASSLAASETQY
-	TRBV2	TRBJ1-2	ASSTGADYGYT
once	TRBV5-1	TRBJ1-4	ASSLDRVNEKLF
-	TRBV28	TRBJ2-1	ASSGLAGASSYNEQF
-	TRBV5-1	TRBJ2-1	ASSSPSRSGNEQF
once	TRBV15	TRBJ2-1	ATSTQAGPYNEQF
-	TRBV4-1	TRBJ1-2	ASSQDTGGTQDYGYT
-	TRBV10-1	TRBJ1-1	ASSEARLGTGDDMNTEAF
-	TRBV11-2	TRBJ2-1	ASSPIAGEQF
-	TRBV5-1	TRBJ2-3	ASRFSGMGGTDTQY
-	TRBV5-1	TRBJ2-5	ASSTRGQVETQY
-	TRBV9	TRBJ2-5	ASSMTGGRTTQY
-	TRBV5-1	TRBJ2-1	ASSLGLNSHNEQF